This is a list of T cell receptor beta chains from one sample in a study of cytomegalovirus exposure and HLA in healthy donors. The assay was immunoSEQ multiplex PCR, and TCRdb's table has in-frame clones only and misses some. The sample yields tens of thousands of clones, roughly nine tenths seen once. Source material: PBMCs. These receptors came from a woman in her 30s in good health and CMV-seronegative. CDR3s include the opening cysteine and the closing phenylalanine or tryptophan. The order of the fields is J gene, D gene, clone size, V gene, CDR3 DNA, CDR3 protein. The D gene is left open where the match is weak. Some rows have no size entry. The others give once, few or many, or a class for an expanded clone.

j_call: TRBJ2-2
d_call: -
clone_size: few
v_call: TRBV7-2
cdr3_nt: TGTGCCAGCAGCGAGGCCTTAGGAGTGGGCGGGGAGCTGTTTTTT
cdr3_aa: CASSEALGVGGELFF

j_call: TRBJ2-7
d_call: TRBD2
clone_size: -
v_call: TRBV5-4
cdr3_nt: TGTGCCAGCAGCCAAGGCGGACTAGCGGGAGGAGTAGAGCAGTACTTC
cdr3_aa: CASSQGGLAGGVEQYF

j_call: TRBJ2-7
d_call: -
clone_size: -
v_call: TRBV7-3
cdr3_nt: TGTGCCAGCAGCTCGCCGCAGGCCCCCTACGAGCAGTACTTC
cdr3_aa: CASSSPQAPYEQYF

j_call: TRBJ2-3
d_call: -
clone_size: -
v_call: TRBV10-1
cdr3_nt: TGCGCCAGCAGTGAGTCCCCAGGGATAGACACAGATACGCAGTATTTT
cdr3_aa: CASSESPGIDTDTQYF

j_call: TRBJ2-2
d_call: -
clone_size: -
v_call: TRBV5-1
cdr3_nt: TGCGCCAGCAGCTTGGGGGTGTTAGCCAACACCGGGGAGCTGATTTTT
cdr3_aa: CASSLGVLANTGELIF

j_call: TRBJ1-5
d_call: TRBD1
clone_size: once
v_call: TRBV19
cdr3_nt: TGTGCCAGTAGAAAAGAGGGGACAGCACCGAGGCAGCCCCAGCATTTT
cdr3_aa: CASRKEGTAPRQPQHF

j_call: TRBJ1-4
d_call: -
clone_size: -
v_call: TRBV30
cdr3_nt: TGTGCCTGGAGTGGGGTAGGCGGCAATGAAAAACTGTTTTTT
cdr3_aa: CAWSGVGGNEKLFF

j_call: TRBJ2-3
d_call: TRBD2
clone_size: -
v_call: TRBV7-6
cdr3_nt: TGTGCCAGCAGCTCGGGACTAGCTTATACGCAGTATTTT
cdr3_aa: CASSSGLAYTQYF

j_call: TRBJ2-1
d_call: -
clone_size: few
v_call: TRBV7-3
cdr3_nt: TGTGCCAGCAGCTTAACCCCGACTATAGGGAACAATGAGCAGTTCTTC
cdr3_aa: CASSLTPTIGNNEQFF

j_call: TRBJ1-2
d_call: TRBD1
clone_size: once
v_call: TRBV11-1
cdr3_nt: TGTGCCAGCAGCTCCTACAGGGGGCCTAACTATGGCTACACCTTC
cdr3_aa: CASSSYRGPNYGYTF

j_call: TRBJ1-2
d_call: -
clone_size: -
v_call: TRBV18
cdr3_nt: TGTGCCAGCTCAAGGTCAGGGGATGGCTACACCTTC
cdr3_aa: CASSRSGDGYTF

j_call: TRBJ2-1
d_call: -
clone_size: -
v_call: TRBV19
cdr3_nt: TGTGCCAGTAGTTCGGGACTCCCTGCCCATGAGCAGTTCTTC
cdr3_aa: CASSSGLPAHEQFF

j_call: TRBJ2-1
d_call: TRBD2
clone_size: -
v_call: TRBV7-3
cdr3_nt: TGTGCCAGCAGCGCGGGGGGGAATGAGCAGTTCTTC
cdr3_aa: CASSAGGNEQFF

j_call: TRBJ1-4
d_call: TRBD1
clone_size: once
v_call: TRBV28
cdr3_nt: TGTGCCAGCAGTTTCCCACAGGGGGCGACGACTAATGAAAAACTGTTTTTT
cdr3_aa: CASSFPQGATTNEKLFF

j_call: TRBJ1-4
d_call: -
clone_size: -
v_call: TRBV5-1
cdr3_nt: TGCGCCAGCAGCTTGACAGGGTCTGGGGAAAAACTGTTTTTT
cdr3_aa: CASSLTGSGEKLFF

j_call: TRBJ2-1
d_call: -
clone_size: -
v_call: TRBV7-6
cdr3_nt: TGTGCCAGCAGCGCGGGACAGCACAATGAGCAGTTCTTC
cdr3_aa: CASSAGQHNEQFF

j_call: TRBJ1-1
d_call: -
clone_size: once
v_call: TRBV28
cdr3_nt: TGTGCCAGCCAGCTCGGGACTGAAGCTTTCTTT
cdr3_aa: CASQLGTEAFF